Listed below are T cell receptor beta chains from one sample, sequenced in a study of identifying expanded T cells in peripheral blood. The table came from immunoSEQ multiplex PCR; TCRdb's copy has only in-frame clones and leaves some out. This table has about 58,000 clones, over 80% appearing once. Sequenced input: blood. These receptors were obtained from a person aged 18-70 years in good health. The CDR3 runs from the conserved cysteine through the conserved F or W. The D gene is left open where the match is weak. Where a row states a size, it is once, few, many or the class of an expanded clone; other rows omit it.

V gene	D gene	clone size	J gene	CDR3 protein	CDR3 DNA
TRBV7-8	-	-	TRBJ1-2	CASSLEQVGYGYTF	TGTGCCAGCAGCTTAGAGCAGGTGGGCTATGGCTACACCTTC
TRBV27	-	-	TRBJ2-1	CASSPTGTYNEQFF	TGTGCCAGCAGTCCGACGGGTACTTACAATGAGCAGTTCTTC
TRBV5-1	TRBD2	-	TRBJ2-5	CASSWGLAGSGETQYF	TGCGCCAGCAGCTGGGGACTAGCGGGGAGTGGGGAGACCCAGTACTTC
TRBV5-6	-	-	TRBJ1-1	CASRGRPEAFF	TGTGCCAGCAGAGGGAGGCCTGAAGCTTTCTTT
TRBV7-9	-	-	TRBJ1-1	CASSRELNTEAFF	TGTGCCAGCAGCCGGGAGCTGAACACTGAAGCTTTCTTT
TRBV29-1	TRBD1	-	TRBJ1-1	CSVVAGGGVAFF	TGCAGCGTTGTGGCAGGGGGCGGAGTGGCTTTCTTT
TRBV27	-	-	TRBJ2-2	CASKVVRGSGELFF	TGTGCCAGCAAAGTAGTACGAGGGTCAGGGGAGCTGTTTTTT
TRBV2	-	-	TRBJ1-4	CASGSNEKLFF	TGTGCCAGCGGGTCGAATGAAAAACTGTTTTTT
TRBV6-6	TRBD2	-	TRBJ2-3	CASSYRGRSTDTQYF	TGTGCCAGCAGTTATCGCGGGAGGTCCACAGATACGCAGTATTTT
TRBV11-3	TRBD2	-	TRBJ2-2	CASSPPRAGDTGELFF	TGTGCCAGCAGCCCGCCCCGGGCGGGAGACACCGGGGAGCTGTTTTTT
TRBV7-9	-	once	TRBJ1-1	CASSTPGAGVTEAFF	TGTGCCAGCAGCACCCCGGGGGCTGGGGTCACTGAAGCTTTCTTT
TRBV21-1	-	once	TRBJ2-4	CASSPGKAKNIQYF	TGTGCCAGCAGTCCCGGAAAAGCCAAAAACATTCAGTACTTC
TRBV18	-	-	TRBJ2-3	CASPKDTDTQYF	TGTGCCAGCCCGAAGGACACAGATACGCAGTATTTT
TRBV6-5	TRBD2	-	TRBJ2-5	CASSYSWLAGEETQYF	TGTGCCAGCAGTTACTCGTGGCTAGCGGGAGAAGAGACCCAGTACTTC
TRBV19	-	-	TRBJ1-3	CASSIGFESSGNTIYF	TGTGCCAGTAGTATAGGATTCGAAAGCTCTGGAAACACCATATATTTT
TRBV4-1	TRBD2	-	TRBJ2-1	CASSQDLWGLDNEQFF	TGCGCCAGCAGCCAAGATTTGTGGGGACTAGATAATGAGCAGTTCTTC
TRBV6-5	-	-	TRBJ1-1	CASSRVMNTEAFF	TGTGCCAGCAGCAGGGTAATGAACACTGAAGCTTTCTTT
TRBV11-3	TRBD1	-	TRBJ1-1	CASSLIGQGDNTEAFF	TGTGCCAGCAGCTTAATCGGACAGGGGGATAACACTGAAGCTTTCTTT
TRBV5-8	-	-	TRBJ2-5	CASSLADSGTLQETQYF	TGTGCCAGCAGCTTGGCGGATTCCGGGACTCTCCAAGAGACCCAGTACTTC
TRBV18	-	-	TRBJ2-3	CASSPRMQNTDTQYF	TGTGCCAGCTCACCTAGAATGCAGAACACAGATACGCAGTATTTT
TRBV7-7	-	once	TRBJ2-1	CASSQGVTSRHEQFF	TGTGCCAGCAGCCAAGGAGTAACTTCTCGCCATGAGCAGTTCTTC
TRBV18	TRBD1	-	TRBJ1-3	CASSGQVAGNTIYF	TGTGCCAGCTCGGGACAGGTGGCTGGAAACACCATATATTTT
TRBV6-1	-	-	TRBJ1-3	CASSEGRLSGNTIYF	TGTGCCAGCAGTGAAGGTAGACTCTCTGGAAACACCATATATTTT